This entry lists 12 T cell receptor beta chains sequenced from one sample in a study of early stage breast cancer tumors. Sequenced by immunoSEQ multiplex PCR; TCRdb stores in-frame clones only, minus some. This sample has about 21,000 clones, with roughly 76% found just once. Sequencing was done on a sample of blood. These receptors all come from a person aged 60 to 70 with breast cancer.

CDR3 sequence (DNA): TGTGCCAGCTCACCATCGGTCGAGCAGTACTTC. Translating gives CASSPSVEQYF. The genes are TRBV18 and TRBJ2-7; the D is unclear. The CDR3 covers 11 residues. V lost 2 bases, J lost 6 bases, and 5 bases lay in between. Germline V gene data show CDR1 as KGHSH and CDR2 as LQKENI.

This clone has more than one count but fewer than ten. CDR3 region: CASSPPGQEVEGYTF. The CDR3 coding sequence is TGTGCCAGTAGCCCGCCGGGACAGGAAGTAGAAGGCTACACCTTC. This chain links TRBV19 with TRBJ1-2; 8 bases map to TRBD1. Germline V CDR1 and CDR2: LNHDA, SQIVND (reference sequence). There are 15 residues in the CDR3. Losses at the gene ends were 6 bases for V and 8 bases for J; bases not matched to a gene: 14.

The CDR3 coding sequence is TGTGCCAGTAGTCCCGGGACAGGGAGATGGAGTGGCTACACCTTC. This translates into CASSPGTGRWSGYTF. The J gene is TRBJ1-2, the V gene TRBV19; TRBD1 matches 9 bases. Germline-derived CDR1 and CDR2 are LNHDA and SQIVND (reference sequence). J gave up 7 bases and V 5 bases, and 11 bases lay outside the gene matches. The CDR3 sequence is 15 residues long.

This clone occurred a few times. The chain is built from TRBV5-1 and TRBJ2-3, with 9 positions matching TRBD1. The CDR3 length is 15 residues. V lost 0 bases and J lost 8; bases outside the gene matches: 7. CDR1 and CDR2 from the germline V gene are SGHRS and YFSETQ. CDR3 nucleotide sequence: TGCGCCAGCAGCTTGGGAGGGACAGGGCTGGGTACGCAGTATTTT. It translates to CASSLGGTGLGTQYF.

The V call is TRBV14, the J call TRBJ1-2; D uncertain. This CDR3 has 13 amino acids. Per germline, CDR1 SGHDN and CDR2 FVKESK. Trimming cost V 1 base and J 0 bases, with 3 bases left between them. The CDR3 region has the DNA TGTGCCAGCAGCCAAGGGGCTAACTATGGCTACACCTTC. Residues: CASSQGANYGYTF.

This clone showed up just once. The gene calls are TRBV7-2 and TRBJ1-3, with 7 positions matching TRBD1. Germline assignment: CDR1 SGHTA and CDR2 FQGNSA. The junction had 4 bases not matched to a gene; V was cut back by 2 bases and J by 3 bases. This CDR3 is built from 15 residues. Written as DNA, the CDR3 is TGTGCCAGCAGCTTACAGGGGGTGGATGGAAACACCATATATTTT. Its protein is CASSLQGVDGNTIYF. The full variable domain, completed using reference TRBV7-2 and TRBJ1-3, is GAGVSQSPSNKVTEKGKDVELRCDPISGHTALYWYRQSLGQGLEFLIYFQGNSAPDKSGLPSDRFSAERTGGSVSTLTIQRTQQEDSAVYLCASSLQGVDGNTIYFGEGSWLTVV.

The V and J genes are TRBV5-1 and TRBJ1-4, with TRBD1 as a possible D gene (5 bases). Germline CDR1 reads SGHRS; CDR2 reads YFSETQ. V was shortened by 3 bases and J by 5 bases, with 11 bases between the two germline ends. The CDR3 is 14 amino acids. In DNA form, the CDR3 reads TGCGCCAGCAGCTGGGACGGGATGAATGAAAAACTGTTTTTT. Translating gives CASSWDGMNEKLFF. Drawing the rest from reference TRBV5-1 and TRBJ1-4, the complete variable domain is KAGVTQTPRYLIKTRGQQVTLSCSPISGHRSVSWYQQTPGQGLQFLFEYFSETQRNKGNFPGRFSGRQFSNSRSEMNVSTLELGDSALYLCASSWDGMNEKLFFGSGTQLSVL.

The chain has TRBV30 and TRBJ2-5, with TRBD2 identical over 8 bases. The CDR3 loop spans 14 amino acids. The J segment lost 5 bases and the V segment lost 4 bases, leaving 9 bases of the junction unmatched. The germline V gene encodes CDR1 GTSNPN and CDR2 SVGIG (reference sequence). CDR3 nucleotide sequence: TGTGCCTGGAACCGCGGGGGGATTGTGGAGACCCAGTACTTC. As protein: CAWNRGGIVETQYF.

The chain has TRBV6-6 and TRBJ1-1; D possibly corresponds to TRBD1 (6 bases). Per germline, CDR1 MNHNY and CDR2 SVGAGI (reference sequence). CDR3 length equals 16 residues. V lost 7 bases and J lost 2, with 20 bases in between. CDR3 in DNA: TGTGCCAGCAAACCAAAGGGGGTACTTTCAAACACTGAAGCTTTCTTT. It translates to CASKPKGVLSNTEAFF.

The rearrangement joins TRBV2 to TRBJ2-1; D call uncertain. V dropped 8 bases and J dropped 7 bases, with 9 bases sitting between them. This CDR3 is 11 amino acids long. Germline lookup yields CDR1 SNHLY and CDR2 FYNNEI. CDR3: CASLRRNEQFF. The CDR3 DNA sequence: TGTGCCAGCTTGCGAAGGAATGAGCAGTTCTTC.

This clone was seen only a few times. The rearrangement links TRBV7-6 to TRBJ1-1; D uncertain. CDR1 and CDR2 (germline): SGHVS, FNYEAQ. This CDR3 region has 14 residues. With 1 base removed from V and 4 bases from J, the gap between germline ends came to 10 bases. This CDR3 reads CASSLDGLITEAFF. CDR3 DNA sequence: TGTGCCAGCAGCTTAGACGGGCTGATCACTGAAGCTTTCTTT. Filled out from reference TRBV7-6 and TRBJ1-1, the complete variable domain reads GAGVSQSPRYKVTKRGQDVALRCDPISGHVSLYWYRQALGQGPEFLTYFNYEAQQDKSGLPNDRFSAERPEGSISTLTIQRTEQRDSAMYRCASSLDGLITEAFFGQGTRLTVV.

This clone was detected a few times. The chain couples TRBV2 to TRBJ1-5, with TRBD1 identical over 9 bases. Germline V gene data show CDR1 as SNHLY and CDR2 as FYNNEI. The CDR3 loop spans 16 amino acids. Germline trimming cut 5 bases from V and 7 bases from J; bases unmatched to any gene: 12. CDR3 residues: CASSTERPGTGQPQHF. CDR3 in DNA: TGTGCCAGCAGTACCGAGAGACCAGGGACAGGGCAGCCCCAGCATTTT.